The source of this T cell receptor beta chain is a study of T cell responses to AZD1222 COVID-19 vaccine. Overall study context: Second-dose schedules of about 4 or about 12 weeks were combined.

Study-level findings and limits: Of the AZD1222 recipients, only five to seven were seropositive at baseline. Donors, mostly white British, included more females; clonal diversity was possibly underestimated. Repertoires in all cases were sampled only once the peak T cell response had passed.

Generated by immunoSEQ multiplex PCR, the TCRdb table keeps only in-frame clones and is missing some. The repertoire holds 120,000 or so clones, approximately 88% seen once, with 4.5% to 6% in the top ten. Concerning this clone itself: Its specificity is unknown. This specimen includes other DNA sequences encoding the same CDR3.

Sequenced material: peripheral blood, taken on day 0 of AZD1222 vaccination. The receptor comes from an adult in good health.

CDR3 in amino acids: CASSLNYEQYF. CDR3 sequence (DNA): TGTGCCAGCAGTCTCAACTACGAGCAGTACTTC. The V gene is TRBV28, the J gene TRBJ2-7; no clear D. Between the trimmed V and J ends, which lost 5 bases and 3 bases, there was a span of 5 bases. Per germline, CDR1 MDHEN and CDR2 SYDVKM. The CDR3 contains 11 residues.